This T cell receptor beta chain was observed in a study of CXCR3-negative and CXCR3-positive naive CD8 T cells. Study-wide points: TRBV-TRBJ usage matched between naive CXCR3-negative and CXCR3-positive cells but not between memory cells. TRB CDR3s of CXCR3-positive naive cells were more hydrophobic than those of CXCR3-negative naive cells.

The CDR3 sequence is 16 residues long. CDR1 is MGHRA and CDR2 is YSYEKL in the germline V gene. UMI-tagged TRB cDNA libraries were built via 5' RACE. After re-calling the 5' RACE reads, TCRdb lists one entry per CDR3 protein, DNA absent. This sample's table has roughly 7,300 distinct CDR3 sequences. A note on this clonotype: Its antigen is not identified.

The sequence was obtained from a human donor in good health. Some clones in this sample may be carry-over from other donors' samples. V and J are TRBV4-1 and TRBJ2-1; TCRdb's D gene call, TRBD2, goes unchecked for lack of DNA. Input material: naive CXCR3+ CD8+ T cells from blood. The subset here: CD45RO-CCR7+CD27+CD95- naive CD8+ T cells expressing CXCR3 (TNR3+). CDR3 in amino acids: CASSQGLAGVGGEQFF.